This entry describes one T cell receptor beta chain. These data are taken from a study of blood T cell repertoires in COVID-19. Study background: In each case, the material was cDNA or gDNA derived from T cells, B-cell-depleted T cells, or PBMCs.

This table comes from immunoSEQ multiplex PCR, and its TCRdb copy is limited to in-frame clones, with some not included. The table lists around 360,000 clones, 70% to 90% of them singletons. From germline, CDR1 is SGHTS and CDR2 YDEGEE. The CDR3 totals 18 residues. Trimming cost V 4 bases and J 5 bases, with 24 bases left between them. Cohort placement rested on clinical history that participants reported themselves. This clonotype was sampled from a man aged 35 to 55 in a cohort exposed to, infected with or recovered from COVID-19 (not recorded which). Sequenced sample: PBMCs or T cells enriched from blood (not recorded which). This chain uses TRBV5-8 with TRBJ1-4, with D possibly TRBD1 on 5 matching bases. The CDR3 DNA is TGTGCCAGCAGCCCCTCCCCGACTGCGACAGCCGGGAATGAAAAACTGTTTTTT. Translating gives CASSPSPTATAGNEKLFF.